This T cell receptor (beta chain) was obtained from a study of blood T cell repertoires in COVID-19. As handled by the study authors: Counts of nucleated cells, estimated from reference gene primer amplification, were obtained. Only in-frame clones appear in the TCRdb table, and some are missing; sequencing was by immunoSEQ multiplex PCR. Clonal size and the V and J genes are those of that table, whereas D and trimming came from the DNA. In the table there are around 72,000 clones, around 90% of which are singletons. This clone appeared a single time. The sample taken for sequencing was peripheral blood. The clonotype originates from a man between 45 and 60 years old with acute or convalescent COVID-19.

CDR3 sequence reads: CASSLRGYNEQFF. The DNA for the CDR3 is TGTGCCAGCAGCTTAAGGGGGTACAATGAGCAGTTCTTC. The chain is built from TRBV7-9 and TRBJ2-1, with TRBD1 as a possible D gene (6 bases). Germline loops: CDR1 SEHNR, CDR2 FQNEAQ (reference sequence). V lost 2 bases and J lost 4, with 6 bases in between. The CDR3 has 13 amino acids.